The 30 T cell receptor beta chains listed next were all sequenced from one sample in a study of OX40 agonist ivuxolimab in advanced cancers. Some clones are missing from TCRdb's copy, which holds only in-frame ones; the method was immunoSEQ multiplex PCR. This sample carries about 100,000 clones, under 95% of them seen once, and the ten largest clones take approximately 0.69%. The sequenced sample was CD4+ or CD8+ T cells sorted from blood, obtained in a trial of the OX40 agonist ivuxolimab. These receptor sequences come from an adult with an advanced solid tumor such as melanoma, head and neck, liver or kidney cancer.

The gene calls are TRBV10-3 and TRBJ1-1; D remains unclear. The germline V gene has CDR1 ENHRY and CDR2 SYGVKD. The CDR3 consists of 13 residues. Trimming cost V 2 bases and J 4 bases, with 8 bases left between them. CDR3 in amino acids: CAISEETLTEAFF. CDR3 nucleotides: TGTGCCATCAGTGAGGAGACGCTCACTGAAGCTTTCTTT.

The chain joins TRBV5-1 to TRBJ1-1; a weak D match, TRBD1 (6 bases). The V gene's germline CDR1 is SGHRS and CDR2 YFSETQ. The CDR3 contains 16 residues. The V gene lost 0 bases and the J gene lost 1 base, with 13 bases spanning the gap. The CDR3, as DNA: TGCGCCAGCAGCTTGGCCGCTCAGGGGAGGAACACTGAAGCTTTCTTT. Translated: CASSLAAQGRNTEAFF.

The V and J genes are TRBV19 and TRBJ2-5; possibly TRBD1 for D (6 bases). V shed 7 bases and J shed 0 bases, with 21 bases lying between them. This CDR3 has 17 amino acids. Germline CDR1 and CDR2: LNHDA and SQIVND (reference sequence). CDR3 DNA sequence: TGTGCCAGTACTCCCTCGGGTGGGGGCGAGTACCAAGAGACCCAGTACTTC. This sequence encodes CASTPSGGGEYQETQYF. Variable domain in full (rest from reference TRBV19 and TRBJ2-5): DGGITQSPKYLFRKEGQNVTLSCEQNLNHDAMYWYRQDPGQGLRLIYYSQIVNDFQKGDIAEGYSVSREKKESFPLTVTSAQKNPTAFYLCASTPSGGGEYQETQYFGPGTRLLVL.

The chain uses TRBV2 and TRBJ1-2; 7 positions agree with TRBD1. Germline V CDR1 and CDR2: SNHLY, FYNNEI. Trimming cost V 4 bases and J 2 bases; bases outside gene matches: 1. The CDR3 totals 13 residues. The CDR3 DNA reads as TGTGCCAGCAGTGGGACAGGAAACTATGGCTACACCTTC. Translating it yields CASSGTGNYGYTF.

The genes are TRBV9 and TRBJ2-7; 8 bases are a match to TRBD2. The J segment lost 2 bases and the V segment lost 0 bases, leaving 10 bases of the junction unmatched. The CDR3 sequence is 17 residues long. The germline V gene encodes CDR1 SGDLS and CDR2 YYNGEE. The CDR3 DNA is TGTGCCAGCAGCGTAGCACCCGATAGCGGGGCACCCTACGAGCAGTACTTC. Its translation: CASSVAPDSGAPYEQYF.

The rearrangement links TRBV5-1 to TRBJ2-2; 14 bases are a match to TRBD2. This CDR3 region has 17 residues. With V trimmed by 3 bases and J by 5 bases, 6 bases remained unmatched. From germline, CDR1 is SGHRS and CDR2 YFSETQ. The CDR3 loop is CASSWGLAGAGTGELFF. The CDR3 bases are TGCGCCAGCAGCTGGGGACTAGCGGGAGCGGGGACCGGGGAGCTGTTTTTT.

The chain combines TRBV18 with TRBJ2-1, with 12 bases aligning to TRBD2. The V gene's germline CDR1 is KGHSH and CDR2 LQKENI. The V and J ends lost 0 bases and 10 bases, in that order; junction bases with no gene match: 7. The CDR3 runs 16 residues. The CDR3 protein is CASSPPLLAGGNEQFF. CDR3 coding DNA: TGTGCCAGCTCACCACCGTTACTAGCGGGAGGCAACGAGCAGTTCTTC.

This clone was detected once. The chain employs TRBV6-1 and TRBJ1-2; 8 bases align to TRBD1. With V trimmed by 2 bases and J by 7 bases, 9 bases remained unmatched. CDR3 length equals 15 residues. The germline V gene has CDR1 MNHNS and CDR2 SASEGT. CDR3 bases: TGTGCCAGCAGTGAAACTCCAGGGGGCGTCTCTGGCTACACCTTC. Amino acids: CASSETPGGVSGYTF.

The gene calls are TRBV7-6 and TRBJ2-7; 13 positions agree with TRBD2. V lost 5 bases to trimming and J lost 0 bases; unmatched junction nucleotides: 1. Germline V lookup: CDR1 SGHVS, CDR2 FNYEAQ. This CDR3 contains 15 residues. DNA of the CDR3: TGTGCCAGCAGCCGGACTAGCGGGGGCTCCTACGAGCAGTACTTC. Translating it yields CASSRTSGGSYEQYF.

This chain joins TRBV29-1 and TRBJ1-2, with a possible D match to TRBD1 (6 bases). Germline CDR1 is SQVTM and CDR2 is ANQGSEA. Trimming removed 3 bases from V and 6 bases from J, with 17 bases in between. The CDR3 sequence is 14 residues long. The CDR3: CSVEVQGGGNGYTF. DNA for the CDR3: TGCAGCGTTGAGGTGCAGGGAGGGGGTAATGGCTACACCTTC.

J is TRBJ2-1 and V is TRBV4-2, with no clear D. V was shortened by 3 bases and J by 8 bases, with 8 bases between the two germline ends. This CDR3 is 12 amino acids long. Germline V lookup: CDR1 LGHNA, CDR2 YNFKEQ. The CDR3: CASSQVEYEQFF. CDR3 DNA: TGTGCCAGCAGCCAGGTGGAATATGAGCAGTTCTTC.

The chain combines TRBV5-1 with TRBJ1-4; D is undetermined. Trimming took off 6 bases at V and 3 bases at J, with 15 bases between the two ends. Germline V lookup: CDR1 SGHRS, CDR2 YFSETQ. The CDR3 covers 15 residues. CDR3 region: CASKAVTSANEKLFF. CDR3 nucleotide sequence: TGCGCCAGCAAGGCGGTGACCTCAGCTAATGAAAAACTGTTTTTT. The complete variable domain, with remaining parts taken from reference TRBV5-1 and TRBJ1-4, reads KAGVTQTPRYLIKTRGQQVTLSCSPISGHRSVSWYQQTPGQGLQFLFEYFSETQRNKGNFPGRFSGRQFSNSRSEMNVSTLELGDSALYLCASKAVTSANEKLFFGSGTQLSVL.

The chain couples TRBV13 to TRBJ2-6; D uncertain. V was trimmed by 3 bases and J by 0 bases, leaving 6 bases between them. The CDR3 contains 15 residues. The germline CDR1 and CDR2 sequences are PRHDT and FYEKMQ (reference sequence). DNA for the CDR3: TGTGCCAGCAGCTTGGCAGGCTCTGGGGCCAACGTCCTGACTTTC. Translating gives CASSLAGSGANVLTF.

The chain has TRBV6-5 and TRBJ1-2; perhaps TRBD1 as D (5 bases). The CDR3 is 13 amino acids. The ends were cut back, 5 bases at V and 7 bases at J, with 14 bases in the middle. Germline V gene lookup returns CDR1 MNHEY and CDR2 SVGAGI. The CDR3 protein is CASSGTAISGYTF. As DNA, the CDR3 is TGTGCCAGCAGTGGGACCGCCATTAGTGGCTACACCTTC.

The V gene is TRBV5-1, the J gene TRBJ2-1; TRBD1 agrees at 9 bases. The CDR3 has 15 amino acids. The junction had 8 bases not matched to a gene; V was cut back by 4 bases and J by 6 bases. The germline V gene has CDR1 SGHRS and CDR2 YFSETQ. CDR3 protein: CASSPGTGPINEQFF. In nucleotides, the CDR3 is TGCGCCAGCAGCCCCGGGACAGGGCCAATCAATGAGCAGTTCTTC.

The CDR3, as DNA: TGTGCCAGCAGAAAATTAGTACCGAACACTGAAGCTTTCTTT. It encodes CASRKLVPNTEAFF. V gene TRBV11-3 combines with J gene TRBJ1-1; D unresolved. The germline gives CDR1 SGHNT, CDR2 YENEEA. The length of the CDR3 is 14 residues. Trimming took off 6 bases at V and 1 base at J, with 12 bases between the two ends.

The CDR3 DNA follows: TGTGCCAGCAGACTAGGAGGGGCTGGGTCAGAGACCCAGTACTTC. It codes for CASRLGGAGSETQYF. V and J are TRBV13 and TRBJ2-5; maybe TRBD2 (6 bases). The CDR3 sequence is 15 residues long. Germline CDR1 PRHDT, CDR2 FYEKMQ (reference sequence). The V and J ends lost 6 bases and 4 bases respectively, with 18 bases between them.

This chain connects TRBV18 to TRBJ1-3; D might be TRBD1 (6 bases). V was trimmed by 2 bases and J by 0 bases, leaving 8 bases between them. The CDR3 spans 15 residues. From germline, CDR1 is KGHSH and CDR2 LQKENI. The CDR3 nucleotides read TGTGCCAGCTCACCAAACAGGGACTCTGGAAACACCATATATTTT. Translation: CASSPNRDSGNTIYF.

CDR3 bases: TGTGCCAGCAGCTGGGCGGGTACGAACACCGGGGAGCTGTTTTTT. It codes for CASSWAGTNTGELFF. The chain couples TRBV7-9 to TRBJ2-2, with D possibly TRBD2 on 5 matching bases. The length of the CDR3 is 15 residues. Deletions cut 4 bases from V and 0 bases from J, with 9 bases between. Per the germline V gene, CDR1 is SEHNR and CDR2 is FQNEAQ (reference sequence).

On this clone itself: Other DNA sequences in the same sample also yield this CDR3. The gene calls are TRBV29-1 and TRBJ1-2, with 7 nucleotides matching TRBD1. The CDR3 contains 12 residues. Germline values: CDR1 SQVTM, CDR2 ANQGSEA. Trimming at V came to 4 bases and at J to 3 bases, leaving 2 bases not matched to a gene. The CDR3 is CSVAQGDYGYTF. As DNA, the CDR3 is TGCAGCGTTGCCCAGGGGGACTATGGCTACACCTTC.

Only one count was recorded for this clone. V is TRBV5-1 and J is TRBJ1-5, with 12 bases lining up with TRBD1. The length of the CDR3 is 14 residues. Per germline, CDR1 SGHRS and CDR2 YFSETQ. V dropped 4 bases and J dropped 7; count of bases not matched to a gene: 3. CDR3 coding DNA: TGCGCCAGCAGCCCGGGACAGGGGGCCCAGCCCCAGCATTTT. Translation: CASSPGQGAQPQHF.

The chain uses TRBV7-2 and TRBJ1-4; D not certain. Trimming took off 5 bases at V and 6 bases at J, with 10 bases between the two ends. The CDR3 extends over 13 amino acids. The germline CDR1 and CDR2 sequences are SGHTA and FQGNSA. CDR3 protein: CASSPAAYEKLFF. The CDR3 DNA sequence: TGTGCCAGCAGCCCCGCAGCGTATGAAAAACTGTTTTTT.

The table lists this clone with a count of one. V and J are TRBV4-1 and TRBJ1-1; D might be TRBD1 (5 bases). Germline-derived CDR1 and CDR2 are MGHRA and YSYEKL. This CDR3 is 13 amino acids long. V lost 5 bases and J 3 bases, leaving 10 bases between the germline ends. The CDR3 region is CASSAGGDTEAFF. The CDR3 nucleotides read TGCGCCAGCAGCGCCGGGGGGGACACTGAAGCTTTCTTT.

The chain recombines TRBV7-2 with TRBJ2-2, with D possibly being TRBD2 (6 bases). Trimming shortened V by 6 bases and J by 4 bases, and 15 bases separated the two germline ends. The CDR3 extends over 15 amino acids. Germline V gene data show CDR1 as SGHTA and CDR2 as FQGNSA. CDR3 protein: CASRQREFGTGELFF. CDR3 bases: TGTGCCAGCAGACAACGGGAGTTTGGCACCGGGGAGCTGTTTTTT.

A few counts support this clone. The rearrangement uses TRBV2 and TRBJ1-5; 7 nucleotides agree with TRBD1. Germline-derived CDR1 and CDR2 are SNHLY and FYNNEI. V was pared by 6 bases and J by 4 bases, with 9 bases of the junction left unmatched. This CDR3 spans 15 amino acids. In DNA form, the CDR3 reads TGTGCCAGCAGGGCCGGGACAGTCAAGAATCAGCCCCAGCATTTT. It encodes CASRAGTVKNQPQHF.

This sequence joins TRBV20-1 and TRBJ2-3; D unresolved. The ends were cut back, 3 bases at V and 5 bases at J, with 3 bases in the middle. The germline V gene encodes CDR1 DFQATT and CDR2 SNEGSKA (reference sequence). The CDR3 extends over 10 amino acids. CDR3 sequence reads: CSASEDTQYF. As DNA, the CDR3 is TGCAGTGCTAGTGAAGATACGCAGTATTTT.

The rearrangement links TRBV2 to TRBJ2-5; no clear D gene. There are 11 residues in the CDR3. Germline CDR1 reads SNHLY; CDR2 reads FYNNEI. With 4 bases removed from V and 5 bases from J, the gap between germline ends came to 5 bases. This chain's CDR3 is CASSGHETQYF. The CDR3 DNA reads TGTGCCAGCAGTGGTCATGAGACCCAGTACTTC.

The V gene is TRBV11-2, the J gene TRBJ1-1, with no clear D. Between the trimmed V and J ends, which lost 7 bases and 0 bases, there was a span of 12 bases. Germline V lookup: CDR1 SGHAT, CDR2 FQNNGV. The length of the CDR3 is 14 residues. The CDR3 region has the DNA TGTGCCAGCAAACCGGAGCAGCTGAACACTGAAGCTTTCTTT. The encoded protein is CASKPEQLNTEAFF.

The rearrangement links TRBV7-3 to TRBJ1-2, with D possibly matching TRBD1 (6 bases). Germline V gives CDR1 SGHTA, CDR2 FQGTGA. Trimming removed 5 bases from V and 7 bases from J, with 17 bases in between. The CDR3 length is 14 residues. The CDR3 bases are TGTGCCAGCAGCCTAGGGGCAGGGGAGGGTGGCTACACCTTC. It yields the protein CASSLGAGEGGYTF.

The rearrangement joins TRBV5-1 to TRBJ1-4; 8 bases match TRBD1. The CDR3 runs to 15 residues. Trimming cost V 1 base and J 4 bases; bases outside gene matches: 3. CDR1 and CDR2 from the germline V gene are SGHRS and YFSETQ. The chain's CDR3 is CASSLLQGDNEKLFF. The CDR3, as DNA: TGCGCCAGCAGCTTGTTACAGGGGGATAATGAAAAACTGTTTTTT.